The 19 T cell receptor beta chains listed next were all sequenced from one sample in a study of spatial heterogeneity in lung cancer. Regarding the study as a whole: The number of expanded tumor alpha and beta chains correlated with mutation number.

Sample time point: sample taken at primary tumor resection. Their specific antigens are unknown. TCRdb re-derived calls from the 5' RACE reads in MiXCR, one entry per CDR3 protein. The repertoire holds about 14,000 distinct CDR3 sequences, about 4.4% seen once, with 15% to 20% in the top ten. The material was lung tumor tissue, obtained at surgery. Receptors originate from a female donor with early-stage non-small cell lung cancer.

This clonotype is deemed medium-sized. Found in a library prepared for alpha chains, this beta chain is an off-target read, and its abundance has little meaning. The V call is TRBV9, the J call TRBJ2-2; D is unresolved. Germline values: CDR1 SGDLS, CDR2 YYNGEE. The V end lost 2 bases, the J end lost 5 bases, and 4 bases lay between the germline ends. This CDR3 region has 12 residues. CDR3 DNA sequence: TGTGCCAGCAGCGTGGGAACCGGGGAGCTGTTTTTT. Protein: CASSVGTGELFF.

This clonotype was seen repeatedly, ten times or more. As an off-target read in a library built for alpha chains, this beta chain has a frequency of little significance. The chain joins TRBV20-1 to TRBJ1-4, with 8 bases lining up with TRBD1. V lost 4 bases, J lost 8 bases, and 12 bases stayed unmatched. This CDR3 is built from 15 residues. Germline CDR1 reads DFQATT; CDR2 reads SNEGSKA (reference sequence). CDR3 in DNA: TGCAGTGCTAAAAGTATGGGGACAGGTGCCGAAAAACTGTTTTTT. It is translated as CSAKSMGTGAEKLFF.

Comments on this clonotype: This beta chain came through as a stray read in a library set up for alpha chains, and its size says little. The J gene is TRBJ1-1, the V gene TRBV2; TRBD1 matches at 8 bases. The CDR3 is 15 residues long. The V gene's germline CDR1 is SNHLY and CDR2 FYNNEI. V lost 6 bases and J lost 5; bases outside the gene matches: 11. CDR3 sequence reads: CASSDPGQGRTEAFF. CDR3 DNA sequence: TGTGCCAGCAGCGATCCCGGACAGGGTAGGACTGAAGCTTTCTTT.

To note about this clonotype: This beta chain is a stray read from a library made for alpha chains; its abundance is not meaningful. This chain links TRBV7-2 with TRBJ2-3; 15 nucleotides line up with TRBD2. This CDR3 region has 16 residues. V dropped 5 bases and J dropped 3; count of bases not matched to a gene: 3. Germline V lookup: CDR1 SGHTA, CDR2 FQGNSA. CDR3 nucleotide sequence: TGTGCCAGCAGCCGCGGACTAGCGGGGGGGACAGATACGCAGTATTTT. Translated: CASSRGLAGGTDTQYF.

This clonotype was counted at least ten times. A library made for alpha chains picked up this beta chain off target, so its size means little. V and J are TRBV7-6 and TRBJ1-2; 9 bases fit TRBD1. The trim removed 5 bases at V and 5 bases at J, leaving 9 bases unmatched. CDR3 length: 15 amino acids. The germline CDR1 and CDR2 sequences are SGHVS and FNYEAQ. CDR3 coding DNA: TGTGCCAGCAGCCAATCAACCGGGACAGGGTATGGCTACACCTTC. Encoded protein: CASSQSTGTGYGYTF.

A remark on this clonotype: This may be a read error, as it is one base from a much larger clone. The size of this beta chain means little, since it is a stray read in a library made for alpha chains. The CDR3 loop is CANQIGGTEAFF. CDR3 nucleotides: TGTGCCAACCAAATCGGGGGCACTGAAGCTTTCTTT. V is TRBV18 and J is TRBJ1-1; D is perhaps TRBD1 (5 bases). CDR1 and CDR2 (germline): KGHSH, LQKENI. The CDR3 sequence is 12 residues long. With 10 bases removed from V and 4 bases from J, the gap between germline ends came to 13 bases.

This clonotype was seen repeatedly, ten times or more. A library prepared for alpha chains yielded this beta chain as an off-target read; its size is of little meaning. The chain couples TRBV3-1 to TRBJ2-7, with 8 bases matching TRBD1. Germline CDR1 reads LGHDT; CDR2 reads YNNKEL (reference sequence). The ends lost 4 bases at V and 3 bases at J; junction bases unmatched: 8. The CDR3 contains 15 residues. CDR3 sequence reads: CASSPAITGGYEQYF. The CDR3, as DNA: TGTGCCAGCAGCCCGGCGATTACAGGGGGCTACGAGCAGTACTTC.

This clonotype has at least ten counts. Since it is a stray read in a library aimed at alpha chains, this beta chain has a size that is not meaningful. J is TRBJ2-4 and V is TRBV28; 7 bases map to TRBD1. This CDR3 region has 14 residues. V was pared by 2 bases and J by 8 bases, with 6 bases of the junction left unmatched. Germline CDR1 reads MDHEN; CDR2 reads SYDVKM. The CDR3 nucleotides read TGTGCCAGCAGTTTAGGACAGGTTGGGGACATTCAGTACTTC. Amino acid sequence: CASSLGQVGDIQYF.

This clonotype is medium-sized within its sample. A library prepared for alpha chains yielded this beta chain as an off-target read; its size is of little meaning. This sequence joins TRBV20-1 and TRBJ1-1; D is unclear. The V end was cut by 2 bases, the J end by 0 bases, with 10 bases between. CDR3 length: 14 amino acids. The germline gives CDR1 DFQATT, CDR2 SNEGSKA (reference sequence). CDR3 bases: TGCAGTGCTAGATCGGTCTACATGAACACTGAAGCTTTCTTT. Its protein product is CSARSVYMNTEAFF.

In its sample, this clonotype was seen many times. The library was built for alpha chains, so this beta chain is an off-target read and its size means little. The chain combines TRBV6-5 with TRBJ2-3, with D perhaps TRBD2 (5 bases). The CDR3 spans 14 residues. Germline CDR1 is MNHEY and CDR2 is SVGAGI. The germline V and J ends were trimmed by 0 bases and 8 bases, with 12 bases remaining between them. CDR3 in amino acids: CASSYSNSAGTQYF. CDR3 coding DNA: TGTGCCAGCAGTTACTCTAATTCGGCGGGTACGCAGTATTTT.

This clonotype was recorded many times. A library made for alpha chains picked up this beta chain off target, so its size means little. The chain links TRBV14 to TRBJ2-2; the D gene is possibly TRBD1 (6 bases). The CDR3 runs 14 residues. Germline V gene sequence: CDR1 SGHDN, CDR2 FVKESK. The V end lost 4 bases, the J end lost 6 bases, and 12 bases lay between the germline ends. CDR3 protein: CASSLLDSAGELFF. The CDR3 DNA reads TGTGCCAGCAGCCTCCTGGACAGTGCCGGGGAGCTGTTTTTT.

Ten or more counts support this clonotype. Little can be read into the size of this beta chain, an off-target read in a library designed for alpha chains. This chain connects TRBV2 to TRBJ2-5; 12 bases fit TRBD2. The length of the CDR3 is 16 residues. V was clipped by 7 bases and J by 4 bases; unmatched bases: 10. Germline assignment: CDR1 SNHLY and CDR2 FYNNEI. The CDR3 spells CASTSRTSGATETQYF. The CDR3 DNA follows: TGTGCCAGCACCTCAAGGACTAGCGGGGCTACAGAGACCCAGTACTTC.

This clonotype has ten or more counts. Since it is a stray read in a library aimed at alpha chains, this beta chain has a size that is not meaningful. This rearrangement joins TRBV9 to TRBJ2-3; weak D call: TRBD2 (6 bases). CDR1 and CDR2 from the germline V gene are SGDLS and YYNGEE. The germline V and J ends were trimmed by 4 bases and 0 bases, with 12 bases remaining between them. This CDR3 comprises 15 residues. CDR3 sequence: CASSPLAFSTDTQYF. CDR3 bases: TGTGCCAGCAGCCCGCTAGCGTTTAGCACAGATACGCAGTATTTT.

The table lists this clonotype with many counts. The library was prepared for alpha chains; this beta chain is a stray read, so its frequency means little. The rearrangement joins TRBV12-3 or TRBV12-4 to TRBJ2-6; D not certain. V lost 0 bases to trimming and J lost 4 bases, with 22 bases between them. The CDR3 is made up of 20 amino acids. The CDR3 DNA reads as TGTGCCAGCAGTTTAGCGTTATCCCAGGACGGCCCGGCAGGGGCCAACGTCCTGACTTTC. Protein sequence: CASSLALSQDGPAGANVLTF.

This clonotype was observed many times. This beta chain came through as a stray read in a library set up for alpha chains, and its size says little. The chain carries TRBV24-1 and TRBJ1-6; no clear D gene. Germline V lookup: CDR1 KGHDR, CDR2 SFDVKD. The CDR3 extends over 14 amino acids. Trimming cost V 7 bases and J 7 bases, with 13 bases left between them. The CDR3 sequence: CATRVSLENSPLHF. The CDR3 DNA follows: TGTGCCACCAGAGTGAGTCTAGAAAATTCACCCCTCCACTTT.

As for this clonotype: Within a library made for alpha chains, this beta chain is off target, and its count is uninformative. This chain uses TRBV2 with TRBJ2-5; 7 nucleotides line up with TRBD2. J was trimmed by 7 bases and V by 8 bases; bases with no gene match: 10. The CDR3 loop spans 13 amino acids. Per the germline V gene, CDR1 is SNHLY and CDR2 is FYNNEI. CDR3 region: CASFSGPGGTQYF. For the CDR3, the DNA is TGTGCCAGCTTTAGCGGGCCCGGGGGGACCCAGTACTTC.

This clonotype was counted many times. Since the library was made to target alpha chains, this beta chain is a stray read and its abundance is not meaningful. V and J are TRBV6-5 and TRBJ1-2; D is perhaps TRBD1 (5 bases). The germline CDR1 and CDR2 sequences are MNHEY and SVGAGI. There are 12 residues in the CDR3. With 2 bases removed from V and 4 bases from J, the gap between germline ends came to 5 bases. CDR3 protein: CASSYGTYGYTF. CDR3 nucleotides: TGTGCCAGCAGTTACGGGACCTATGGCTACACCTTC.

This clonotype was detected ten times or more. This beta chain slipped into a library made for alpha chains as a stray read, so its size is not meaningful. This rearrangement joins TRBV29-1 to TRBJ2-7; D is possibly TRBD1 (5 bases). The CDR3 length is 12 residues. V shed 4 bases and J shed 6 bases, with 13 bases lying between them. CDR1 SQVTM and CDR2 ANQGSEA come from the germline V gene. The CDR3: CSVGQGRVEQYF. DNA of the CDR3: TGCAGCGTTGGGCAGGGTCGGGTCGAGCAGTACTTC.

In this sample, this clonotype turned up many times. This beta chain came through as a stray read in a library set up for alpha chains, and its size says little. This rearrangement joins TRBV6-5 to TRBJ2-7, with TRBD2 identical over 7 bases. Germline lookup yields CDR1 MNHEY and CDR2 SVGAGI. The CDR3 sequence is 12 residues long. J was trimmed by 9 bases and V by 5 bases; bases with no gene match: 7. The DNA for the CDR3 is TGTGCCAGCAGTCCGTCGACGGGGGGGCAGTACTTC. The encoded protein is CASSPSTGGQYF.